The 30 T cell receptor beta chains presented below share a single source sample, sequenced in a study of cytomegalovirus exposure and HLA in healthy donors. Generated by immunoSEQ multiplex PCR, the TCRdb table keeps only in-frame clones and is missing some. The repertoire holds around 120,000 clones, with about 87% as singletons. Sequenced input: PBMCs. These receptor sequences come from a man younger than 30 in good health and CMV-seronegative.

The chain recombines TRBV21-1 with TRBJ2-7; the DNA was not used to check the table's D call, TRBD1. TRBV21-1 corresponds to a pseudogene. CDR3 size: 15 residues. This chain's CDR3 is CASSNRDRDRYEQYF. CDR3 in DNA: TGTGCCAGCAGCAACCGGGACAGGGATAGGTACGAGCAGTACTTC.

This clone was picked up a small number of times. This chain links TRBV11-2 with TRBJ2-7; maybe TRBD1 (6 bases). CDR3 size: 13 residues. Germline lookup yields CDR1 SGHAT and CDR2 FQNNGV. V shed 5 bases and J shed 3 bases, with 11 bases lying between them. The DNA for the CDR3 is TGTGCCAGCAGCCGCCGACAGGACTACGAGCAGTACTTC. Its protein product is CASSRRQDYEQYF.

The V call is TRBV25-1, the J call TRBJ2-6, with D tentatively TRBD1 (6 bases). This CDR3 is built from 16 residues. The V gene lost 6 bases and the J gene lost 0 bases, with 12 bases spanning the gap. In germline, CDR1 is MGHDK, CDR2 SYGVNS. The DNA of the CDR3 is TGTGCCAGCAGGGACAGAGAGGACTCTGGGGCCAACGTCCTGACTTTC. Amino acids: CASRDREDSGANVLTF.

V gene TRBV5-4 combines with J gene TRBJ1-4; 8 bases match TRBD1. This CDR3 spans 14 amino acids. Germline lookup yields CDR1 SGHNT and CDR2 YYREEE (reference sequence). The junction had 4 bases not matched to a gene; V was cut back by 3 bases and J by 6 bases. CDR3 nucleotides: TGTGCCAGCAGCTCGTTACAGGGGGATGAAAAACTGTTTTTT. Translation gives CASSSLQGDEKLFF.

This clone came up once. CDR3 amino acids: CASSPGPLEGEKLFF. The CDR3 region has the DNA TGTGCCAGCTCACCCGGGCCATTGGAGGGCGAAAAACTGTTTTTT. The chain couples TRBV18 to TRBJ1-4; D ambiguous. The CDR3 totals 15 residues. The V gene lost 3 bases and the J gene lost 8 bases, with 16 bases spanning the gap. Germline loops: CDR1 KGHSH, CDR2 LQKENI. The full variable domain, with the rest looked up from reference TRBV18 and TRBJ1-4, is NAGVMQNPRHLVRRRGQEARLRCSPMKGHSHVYWYRQLPEEGLKFMVYLQKENIIDESGMPKERFSAEFPKEGPSILRIQQVVRGDSAAYFCASSPGPLEGEKLFFGSGTQLSVL.

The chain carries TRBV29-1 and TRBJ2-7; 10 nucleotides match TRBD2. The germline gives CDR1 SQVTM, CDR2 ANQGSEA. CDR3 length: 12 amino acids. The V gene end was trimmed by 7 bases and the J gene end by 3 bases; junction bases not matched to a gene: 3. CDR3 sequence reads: CSAKREGYEQYF. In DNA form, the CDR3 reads TGCAGCGCGAAGCGGGAGGGCTACGAGCAGTACTTC.

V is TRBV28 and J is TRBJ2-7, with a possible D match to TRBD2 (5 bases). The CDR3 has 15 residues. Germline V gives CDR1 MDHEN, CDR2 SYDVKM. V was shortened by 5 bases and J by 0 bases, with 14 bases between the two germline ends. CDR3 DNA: TGTGCCAGCAGTCTCCTTGGGGAGAGCTCCTACGAGCAGTACTTC. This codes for CASSLLGESSYEQYF.

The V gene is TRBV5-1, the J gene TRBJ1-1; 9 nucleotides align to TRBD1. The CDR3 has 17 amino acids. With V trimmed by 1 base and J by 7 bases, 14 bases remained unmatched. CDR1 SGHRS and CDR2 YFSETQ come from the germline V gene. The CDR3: CASSLKAGTGFRNEAFF. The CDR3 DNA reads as TGCGCCAGCAGCTTGAAAGCCGGGACAGGGTTCCGGAATGAAGCTTTCTTT.

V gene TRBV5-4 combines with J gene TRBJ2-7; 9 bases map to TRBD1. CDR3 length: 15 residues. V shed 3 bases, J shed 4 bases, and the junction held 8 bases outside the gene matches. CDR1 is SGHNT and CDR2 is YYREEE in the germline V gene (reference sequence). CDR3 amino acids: CASSSGTGSMYEQYF. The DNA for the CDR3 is TGTGCCAGCAGCTCCGGGACAGGGTCGATGTACGAGCAGTACTTC.

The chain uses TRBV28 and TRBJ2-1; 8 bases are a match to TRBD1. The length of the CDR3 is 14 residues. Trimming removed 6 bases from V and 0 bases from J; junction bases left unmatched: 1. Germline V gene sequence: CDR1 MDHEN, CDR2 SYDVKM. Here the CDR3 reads CASSTGGSYNEQFF. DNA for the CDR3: TGTGCCAGCAGCACAGGGGGCTCCTACAATGAGCAGTTCTTC.

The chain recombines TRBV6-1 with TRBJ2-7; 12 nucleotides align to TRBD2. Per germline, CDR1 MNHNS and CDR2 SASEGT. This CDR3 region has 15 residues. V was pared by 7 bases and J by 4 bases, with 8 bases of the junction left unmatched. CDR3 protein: CASTYWTSGIYEQYF. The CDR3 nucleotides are TGTGCCAGCACCTATTGGACTAGCGGGATTTACGAGCAGTACTTC.

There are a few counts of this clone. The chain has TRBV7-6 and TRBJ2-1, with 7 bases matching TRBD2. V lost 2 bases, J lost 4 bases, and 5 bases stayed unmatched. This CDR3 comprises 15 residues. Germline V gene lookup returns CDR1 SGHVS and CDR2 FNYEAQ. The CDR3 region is CASSLWGGTYNEQFF. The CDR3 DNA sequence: TGTGCCAGCAGCTTATGGGGGGGGACTTACAATGAGCAGTTCTTC.

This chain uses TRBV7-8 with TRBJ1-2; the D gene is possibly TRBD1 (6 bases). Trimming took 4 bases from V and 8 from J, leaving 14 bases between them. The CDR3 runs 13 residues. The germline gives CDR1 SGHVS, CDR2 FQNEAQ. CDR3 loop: CASSSLTGLGYTF. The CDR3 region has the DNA TGTGCCAGCAGCTCGTTAACAGGGCTCGGCTACACCTTC.

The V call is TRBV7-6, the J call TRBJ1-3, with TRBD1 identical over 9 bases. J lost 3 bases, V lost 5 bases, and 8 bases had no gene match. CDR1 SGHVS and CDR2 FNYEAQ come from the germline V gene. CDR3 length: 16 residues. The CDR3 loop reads CASSARQGDIGNTIYF. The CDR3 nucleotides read TGTGCCAGCAGCGCACGACAGGGGGACATTGGAAACACCATATATTTT.

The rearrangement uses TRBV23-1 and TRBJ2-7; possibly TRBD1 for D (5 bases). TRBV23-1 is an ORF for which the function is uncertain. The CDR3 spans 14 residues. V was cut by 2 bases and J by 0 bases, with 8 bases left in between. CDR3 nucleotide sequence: TGCGCCAGCAGTCAACCCACAGGCTCCTACGAGCAGTACTTC. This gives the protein CASSQPTGSYEQYF.

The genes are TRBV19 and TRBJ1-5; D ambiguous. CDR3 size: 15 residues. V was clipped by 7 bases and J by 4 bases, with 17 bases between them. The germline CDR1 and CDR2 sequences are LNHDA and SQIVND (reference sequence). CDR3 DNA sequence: TGTGCCAGTACGATTCGGGGTGCGGGAAATCAGCCCCAGCATTTT. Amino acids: CASTIRGAGNQPQHF. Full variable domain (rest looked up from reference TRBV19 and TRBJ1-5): DGGITQSPKYLFRKEGQNVTLSCEQNLNHDAMYWYRQDPGQGLRLIYYSQIVNDFQKGDIAEGYSVSREKKESFPLTVTSAQKNPTAFYLCASTIRGAGNQPQHFGDGTRLSIL.

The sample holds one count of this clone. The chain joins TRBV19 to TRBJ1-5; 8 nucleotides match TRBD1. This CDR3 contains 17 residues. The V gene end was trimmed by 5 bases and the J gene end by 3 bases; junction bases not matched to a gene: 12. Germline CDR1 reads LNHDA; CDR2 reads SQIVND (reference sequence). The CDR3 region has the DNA TGTGCCAGTAGTCGAGGAGCGGGACAGGAAATCAATCAGCCCCAGCATTTT. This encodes CASSRGAGQEINQPQHF.

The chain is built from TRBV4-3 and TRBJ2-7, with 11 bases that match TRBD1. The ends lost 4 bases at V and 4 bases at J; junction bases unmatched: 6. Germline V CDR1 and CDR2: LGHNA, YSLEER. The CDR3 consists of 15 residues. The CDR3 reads CASSPADRGQYEQYF. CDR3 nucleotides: TGCGCCAGCAGCCCGGCGGACAGGGGGCAATACGAGCAGTACTTC.

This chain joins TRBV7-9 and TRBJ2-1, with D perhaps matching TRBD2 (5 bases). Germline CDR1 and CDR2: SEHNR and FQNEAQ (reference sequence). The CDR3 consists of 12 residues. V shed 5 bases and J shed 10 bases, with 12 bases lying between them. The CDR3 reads CASSPDLAEQFF. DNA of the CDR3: TGTGCCAGCAGCCCTGACCTAGCCGAGCAGTTCTTC. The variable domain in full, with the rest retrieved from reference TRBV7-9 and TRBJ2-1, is DTGVSQNPRHKITKRGQNVTFRCDPISEHNRLYWYRQTLGQGPEFLTYFQNEAQLEKSRLLSDRFSAERPKGSFSTLEIQRTEQGDSAMYLCASSPDLAEQFFGPGTRLTVL.

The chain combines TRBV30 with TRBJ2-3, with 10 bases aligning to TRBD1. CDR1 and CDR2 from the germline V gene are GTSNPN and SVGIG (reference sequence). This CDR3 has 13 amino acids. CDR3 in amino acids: CATGQGVSDTQYF. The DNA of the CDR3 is TGTGCGACCGGACAGGGGGTATCAGATACGCAGTATTTT.

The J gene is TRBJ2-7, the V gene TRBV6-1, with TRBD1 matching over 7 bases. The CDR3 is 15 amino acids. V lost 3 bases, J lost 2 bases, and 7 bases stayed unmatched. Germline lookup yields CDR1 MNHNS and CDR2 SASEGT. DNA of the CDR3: TGTGCCAGCAGTGATAGGACGAGGGGGCCCTACGAGCAGTACTTC. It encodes CASSDRTRGPYEQYF.

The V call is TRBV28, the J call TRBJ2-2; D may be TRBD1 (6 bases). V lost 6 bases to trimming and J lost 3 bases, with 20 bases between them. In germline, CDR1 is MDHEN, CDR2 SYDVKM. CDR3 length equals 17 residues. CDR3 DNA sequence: TGTGCCAGCAGCACAAATGGACAGACTTTCGACACCGGGGAGCTGTTTTTT. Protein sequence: CASSTNGQTFDTGELFF.

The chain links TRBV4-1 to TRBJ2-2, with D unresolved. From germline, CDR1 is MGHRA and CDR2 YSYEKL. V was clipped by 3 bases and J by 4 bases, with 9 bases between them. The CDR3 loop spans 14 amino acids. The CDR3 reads CASSQLGGTGELFF. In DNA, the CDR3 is TGCGCCAGCAGCCAGCTAGGCGGCACCGGGGAGCTGTTTTTT.

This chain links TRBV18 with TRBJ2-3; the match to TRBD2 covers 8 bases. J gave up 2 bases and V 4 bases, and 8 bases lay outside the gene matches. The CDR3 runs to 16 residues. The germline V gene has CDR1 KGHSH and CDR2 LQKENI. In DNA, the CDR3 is TGTGCCAGCTCACAACGATCGGGGGGGGCCACAGATACGCAGTATTTT. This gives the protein CASSQRSGGATDTQYF.

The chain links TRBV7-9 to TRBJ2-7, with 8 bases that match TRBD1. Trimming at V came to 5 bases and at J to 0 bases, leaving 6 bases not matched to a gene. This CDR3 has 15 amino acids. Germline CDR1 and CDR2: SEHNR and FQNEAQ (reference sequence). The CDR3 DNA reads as TGTGCCAGCAGCGTGGGACAGGTCAACTCCTACGAGCAGTACTTC. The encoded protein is CASSVGQVNSYEQYF.

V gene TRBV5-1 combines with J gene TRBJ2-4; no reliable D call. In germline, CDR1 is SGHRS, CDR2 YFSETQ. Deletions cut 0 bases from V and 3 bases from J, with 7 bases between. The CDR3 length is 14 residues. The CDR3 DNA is TGCGCCAGCAGCTTGGGAGCTTACAAAAACATTCAGTACTTC. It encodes CASSLGAYKNIQYF.

The CDR3 reads CASSRSQGGQPQHF. In nucleotides, the CDR3 is TGTGCCAGTAGTAGAAGTCAGGGGGGTCAGCCCCAGCATTTT. The chain carries TRBV19 and TRBJ1-5; TRBD1 aligns across 7 bases. Germline V gives CDR1 LNHDA, CDR2 SQIVND (reference sequence). The CDR3 extends over 14 amino acids. J was trimmed by 6 bases and V by 4 bases; bases with no gene match: 6.

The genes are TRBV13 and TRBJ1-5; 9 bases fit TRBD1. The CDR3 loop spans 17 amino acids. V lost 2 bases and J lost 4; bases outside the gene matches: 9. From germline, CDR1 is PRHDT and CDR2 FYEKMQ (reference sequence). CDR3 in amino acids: CASSLTTGGNTNQPQHF. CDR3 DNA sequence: TGTGCCAGCAGCTTAACAACAGGGGGCAATACTAATCAGCCCCAGCATTTT. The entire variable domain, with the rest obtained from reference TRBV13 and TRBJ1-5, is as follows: AAGVIQSPRHLIKEKRETATLKCYPIPRHDTVYWYQQGPGQDPQFLISFYEKMQSDKGSIPDRFSAQQFSDYHSELNMSSLELGDSALYFCASSLTTGGNTNQPQHFGDGTRLSIL.

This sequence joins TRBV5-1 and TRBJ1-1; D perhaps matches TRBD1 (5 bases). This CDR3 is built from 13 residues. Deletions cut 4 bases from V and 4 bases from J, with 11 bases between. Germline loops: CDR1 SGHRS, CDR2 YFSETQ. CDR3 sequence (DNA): TGCGCCAGCAGCCAGGGAGGAAGCACTGAAGCTTTCTTT. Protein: CASSQGGSTEAFF.

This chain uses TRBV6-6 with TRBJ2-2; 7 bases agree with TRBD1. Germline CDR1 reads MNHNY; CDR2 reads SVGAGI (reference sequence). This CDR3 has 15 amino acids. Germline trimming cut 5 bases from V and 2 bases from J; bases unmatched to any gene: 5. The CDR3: CASSGTAENTGELFF. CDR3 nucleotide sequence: TGTGCCAGCAGTGGGACAGCTGAAAACACCGGGGAGCTGTTTTTT.